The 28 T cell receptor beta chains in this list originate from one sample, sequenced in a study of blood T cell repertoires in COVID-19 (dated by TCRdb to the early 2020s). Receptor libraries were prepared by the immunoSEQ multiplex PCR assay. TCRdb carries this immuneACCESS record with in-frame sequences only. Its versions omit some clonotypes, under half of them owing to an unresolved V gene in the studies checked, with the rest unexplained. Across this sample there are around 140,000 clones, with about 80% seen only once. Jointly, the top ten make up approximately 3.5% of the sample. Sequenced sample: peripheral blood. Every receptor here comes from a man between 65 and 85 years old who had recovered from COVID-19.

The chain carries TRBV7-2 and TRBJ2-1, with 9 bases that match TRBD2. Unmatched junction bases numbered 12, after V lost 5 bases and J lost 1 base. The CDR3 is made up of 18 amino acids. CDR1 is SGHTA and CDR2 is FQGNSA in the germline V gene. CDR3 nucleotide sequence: TGTGCCAGCAGCCCTCCGGGCGGCGGGAGGGGGTCCTACAATGAGCAGTTCTTC. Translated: CASSPPGGGRGSYNEQFF.

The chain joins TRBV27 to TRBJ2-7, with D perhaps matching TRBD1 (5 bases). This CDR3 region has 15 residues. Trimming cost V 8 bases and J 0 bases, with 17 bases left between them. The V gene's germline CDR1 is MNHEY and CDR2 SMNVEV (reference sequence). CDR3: CASPPRTHYSYEQYF. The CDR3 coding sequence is TGTGCCAGCCCCCCCCGGACACACTACTCCTACGAGCAGTACTTC.

The CDR3 DNA follows: TGCGCCAGCAGTGAGGGCACAGGGGCCGTACAGCCCCAGCATTTT. Encoded protein: CASSEGTGAVQPQHF. This chain uses TRBV10-2 with TRBJ1-5; 7 positions agree with TRBD1. The CDR3 is 15 residues long. Germline V lookup: CDR1 WSHSY, CDR2 SAAADI. V was clipped by 2 bases and J by 7 bases; unmatched bases: 8.

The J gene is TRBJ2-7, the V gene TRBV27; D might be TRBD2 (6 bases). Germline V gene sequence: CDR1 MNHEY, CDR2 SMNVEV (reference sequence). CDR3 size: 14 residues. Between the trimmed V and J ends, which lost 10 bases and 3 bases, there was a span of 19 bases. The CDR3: CATKGLQTNYEQYF. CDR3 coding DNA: TGTGCCACCAAGGGACTCCAGACCAACTACGAGCAGTACTTC.

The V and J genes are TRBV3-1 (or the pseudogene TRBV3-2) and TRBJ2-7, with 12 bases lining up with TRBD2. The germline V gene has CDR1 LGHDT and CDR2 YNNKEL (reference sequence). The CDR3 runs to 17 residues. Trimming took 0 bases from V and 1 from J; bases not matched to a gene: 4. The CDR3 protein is CASSQDWGLAGSYEQYF. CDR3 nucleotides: TGTGCCAGCAGCCAAGATTGGGGACTAGCGGGTTCCTACGAGCAGTACTTC.

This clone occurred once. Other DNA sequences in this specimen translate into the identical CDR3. The CDR3 is CASSKGQTYNEQFF. The CDR3 nucleotides read TGTGCCAGTAGTAAGGGACAGACGTACAATGAGCAGTTCTTC. V is TRBV19 and J is TRBJ2-1; 7 positions agree with TRBD1. The V and J ends lost 4 bases and 4 bases, in that order; junction bases with no gene match: 4. Germline V gene data show CDR1 as LNHDA and CDR2 as SQIVND (reference sequence). CDR3 length: 14 amino acids.

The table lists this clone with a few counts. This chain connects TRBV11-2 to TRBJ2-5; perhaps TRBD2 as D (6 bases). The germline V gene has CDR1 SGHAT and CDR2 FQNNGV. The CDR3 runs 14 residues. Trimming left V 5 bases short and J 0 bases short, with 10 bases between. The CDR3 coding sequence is TGTGCCAGCAGCCCCCGGGACTACCAAGAGACCCAGTACTTC. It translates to CASSPRDYQETQYF.

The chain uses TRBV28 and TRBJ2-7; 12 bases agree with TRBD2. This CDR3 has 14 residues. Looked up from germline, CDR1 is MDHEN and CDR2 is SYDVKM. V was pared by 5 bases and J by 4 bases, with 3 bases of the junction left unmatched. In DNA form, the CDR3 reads TGTGCCAGCAGTCTTGGACTAGCGGGGTACGAGCAGTACTTC. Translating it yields CASSLGLAGYEQYF.

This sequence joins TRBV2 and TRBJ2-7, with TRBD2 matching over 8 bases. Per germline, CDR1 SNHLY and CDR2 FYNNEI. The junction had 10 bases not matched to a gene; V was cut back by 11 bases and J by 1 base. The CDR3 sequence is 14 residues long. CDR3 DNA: TGTGCCGGTCGTAGCGGGATCGGGTCCTACGAGCAGTACTTC. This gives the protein CAGRSGIGSYEQYF.

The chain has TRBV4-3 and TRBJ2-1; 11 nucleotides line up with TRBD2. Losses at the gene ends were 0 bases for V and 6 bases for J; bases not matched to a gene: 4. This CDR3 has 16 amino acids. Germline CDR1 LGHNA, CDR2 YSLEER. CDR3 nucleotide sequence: TGCGCCAGCAGCCAAGATTTGGGACTAGCGGCCAATGAGCAGTTCTTC. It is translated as CASSQDLGLAANEQFF.

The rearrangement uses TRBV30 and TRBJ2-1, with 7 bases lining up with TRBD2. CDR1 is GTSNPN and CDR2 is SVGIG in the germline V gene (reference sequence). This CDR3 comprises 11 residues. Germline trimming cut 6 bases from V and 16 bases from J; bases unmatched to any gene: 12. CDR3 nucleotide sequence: TGTGCCTGCAACATAGCGGGTTATGAATTCTTC. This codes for CACNIAGYEFF.

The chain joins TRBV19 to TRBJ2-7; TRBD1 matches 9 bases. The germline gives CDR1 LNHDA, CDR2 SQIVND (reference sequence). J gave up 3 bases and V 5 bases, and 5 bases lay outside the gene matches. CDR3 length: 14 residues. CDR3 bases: TGTGCCAGTAGTGCCGGGACAGGGCTCTACGAGCAGTACTTC. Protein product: CASSAGTGLYEQYF.

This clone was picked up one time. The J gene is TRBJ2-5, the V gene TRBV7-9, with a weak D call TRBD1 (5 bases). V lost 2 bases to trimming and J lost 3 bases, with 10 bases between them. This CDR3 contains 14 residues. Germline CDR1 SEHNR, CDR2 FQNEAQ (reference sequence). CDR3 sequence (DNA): TGTGCCAGCAGCTTAACAGGTCAAAAAGAGACCCAGTACTTC. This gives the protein CASSLTGQKETQYF.

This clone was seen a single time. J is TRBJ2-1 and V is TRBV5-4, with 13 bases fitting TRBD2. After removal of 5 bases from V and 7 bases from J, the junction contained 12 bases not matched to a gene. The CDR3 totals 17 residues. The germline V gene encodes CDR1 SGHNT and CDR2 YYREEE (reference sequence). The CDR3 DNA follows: TGTGCCAGCAGTATCGGACTAGCGGGAGTCCCCAATAATGAGCAGTTCTTC. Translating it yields CASSIGLAGVPNNEQFF.

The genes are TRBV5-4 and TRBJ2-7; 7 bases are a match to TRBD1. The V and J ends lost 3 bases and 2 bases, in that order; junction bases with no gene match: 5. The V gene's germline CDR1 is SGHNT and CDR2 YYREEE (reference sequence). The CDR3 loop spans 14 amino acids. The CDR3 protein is CASSSPGTAYEQYF. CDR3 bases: TGTGCCAGCAGCTCGCCCGGGACAGCCTACGAGCAGTACTTC.

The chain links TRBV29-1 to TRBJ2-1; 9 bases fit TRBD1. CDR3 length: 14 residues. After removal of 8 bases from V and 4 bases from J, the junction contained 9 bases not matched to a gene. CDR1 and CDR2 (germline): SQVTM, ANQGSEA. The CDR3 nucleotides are TGCAGCTTAACCGGGACAGGGACATACAATGAGCAGTTCTTC. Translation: CSLTGTGTYNEQFF.

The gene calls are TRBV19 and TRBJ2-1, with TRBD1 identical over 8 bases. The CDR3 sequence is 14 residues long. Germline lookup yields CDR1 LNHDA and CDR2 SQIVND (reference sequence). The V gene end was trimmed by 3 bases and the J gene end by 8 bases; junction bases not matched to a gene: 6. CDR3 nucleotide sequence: TGTGCCAGTAGTATTTGGACAGGGCAGGATGAGCAGTTCTTC. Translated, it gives CASSIWTGQDEQFF. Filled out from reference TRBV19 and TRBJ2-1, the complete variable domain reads DGGITQSPKYLFRKEGQNVTLSCEQNLNHDAMYWYRQDPGQGLRLIYYSQIVNDFQKGDIAEGYSVSREKKESFPLTVTSAQKNPTAFYLCASSIWTGQDEQFFGPGTRLTVL.

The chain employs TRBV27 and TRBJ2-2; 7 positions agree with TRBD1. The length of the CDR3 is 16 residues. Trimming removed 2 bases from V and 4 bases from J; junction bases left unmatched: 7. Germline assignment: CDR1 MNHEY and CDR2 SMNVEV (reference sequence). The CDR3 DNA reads TGTGCCAGCAGTTTAATCCGGACAGGTGCCACCGGGGAGCTGTTTTTT. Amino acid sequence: CASSLIRTGATGELFF.

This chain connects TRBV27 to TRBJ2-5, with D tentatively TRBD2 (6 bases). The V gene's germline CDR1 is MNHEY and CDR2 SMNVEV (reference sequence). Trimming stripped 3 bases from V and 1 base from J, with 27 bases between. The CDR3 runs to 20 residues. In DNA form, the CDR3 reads TGTGCCAGCAGTTTGTGGCGGCCGATTGCCCCAGCGGGTGCCCAAGAGACCCAGTACTTC. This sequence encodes CASSLWRPIAPAGAQETQYF.

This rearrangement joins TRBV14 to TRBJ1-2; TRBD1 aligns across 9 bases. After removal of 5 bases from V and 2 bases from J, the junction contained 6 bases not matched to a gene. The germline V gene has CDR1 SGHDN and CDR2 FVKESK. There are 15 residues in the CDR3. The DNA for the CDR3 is TGTGCCAGCAGCGTACAGGGGGCGCAAAACTATGGCTACACCTTC. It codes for CASSVQGAQNYGYTF. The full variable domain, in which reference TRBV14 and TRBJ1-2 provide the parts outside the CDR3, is EAGVTQFPSHSVIEKGQTVTLRCDPISGHDNLYWYRRVMGKEIKFLLHFVKESKQDESGMPNNRFLAERTGGTYSTLKVQPAELEDSGVYFCASSVQGAQNYGYTFGSGTRLTVV.

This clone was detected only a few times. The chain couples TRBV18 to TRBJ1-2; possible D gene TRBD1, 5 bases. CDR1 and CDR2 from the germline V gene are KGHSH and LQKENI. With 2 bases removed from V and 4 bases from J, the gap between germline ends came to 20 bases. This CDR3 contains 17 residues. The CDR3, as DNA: TGTGCCAGCTCACCAGCGCAGGGTCCCTCTTCGGGCTATGGCTACACCTTC. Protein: CASSPAQGPSSGYGYTF.

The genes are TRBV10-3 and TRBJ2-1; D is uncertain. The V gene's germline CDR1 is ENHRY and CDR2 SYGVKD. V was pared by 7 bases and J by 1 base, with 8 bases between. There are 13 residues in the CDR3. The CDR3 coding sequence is TGTGCCATCACTTCGGAGTCCTACAATGAGCAGTTCTTC. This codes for CAITSESYNEQFF.

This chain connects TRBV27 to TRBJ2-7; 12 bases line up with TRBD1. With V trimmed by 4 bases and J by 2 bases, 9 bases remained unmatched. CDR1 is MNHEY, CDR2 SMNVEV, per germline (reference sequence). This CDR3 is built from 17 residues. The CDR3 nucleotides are TGTGCCAGCAGTTCTCAGACCGGGACAGGGGGCCCCTACGAGCAGTACTTC. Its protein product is CASSSQTGTGGPYEQYF.

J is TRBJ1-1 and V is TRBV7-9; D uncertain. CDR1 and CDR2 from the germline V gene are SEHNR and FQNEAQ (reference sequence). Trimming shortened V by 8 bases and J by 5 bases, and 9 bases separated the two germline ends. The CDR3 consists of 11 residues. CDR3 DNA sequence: TGTGCCAGCCTCCGGGTAACTGAAGCTTTCTTT. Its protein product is CASLRVTEAFF.

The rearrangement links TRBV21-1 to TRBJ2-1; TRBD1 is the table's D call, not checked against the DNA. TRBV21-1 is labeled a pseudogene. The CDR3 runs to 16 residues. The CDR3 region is CASTGRDRELKGEQFF. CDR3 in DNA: TGTGCCAGCACTGGCCGGGACAGGGAATTAAAGGGTGAGCAGTTCTTC.

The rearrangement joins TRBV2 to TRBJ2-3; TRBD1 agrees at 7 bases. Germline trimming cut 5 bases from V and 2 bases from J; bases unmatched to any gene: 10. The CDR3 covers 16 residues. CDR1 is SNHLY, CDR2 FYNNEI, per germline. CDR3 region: CASSPGQLPDTDTQYF. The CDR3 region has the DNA TGTGCCAGCAGTCCGGGACAGCTCCCGGACACAGATACGCAGTATTTT.

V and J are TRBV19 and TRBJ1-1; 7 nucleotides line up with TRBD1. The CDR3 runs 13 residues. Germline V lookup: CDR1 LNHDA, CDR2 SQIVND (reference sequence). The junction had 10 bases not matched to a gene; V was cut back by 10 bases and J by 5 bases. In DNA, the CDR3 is TGTGCCAAAAGGGGGAACAGGGGAACTGAAGCTTTCTTT. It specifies CAKRGNRGTEAFF.

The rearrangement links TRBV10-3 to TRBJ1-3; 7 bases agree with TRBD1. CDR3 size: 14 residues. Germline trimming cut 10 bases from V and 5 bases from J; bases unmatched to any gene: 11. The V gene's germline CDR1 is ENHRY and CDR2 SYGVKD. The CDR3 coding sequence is TGTGCCAGTCGACAGGGTCTTGAAAGAAACACCATATATTTT. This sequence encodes CASRQGLERNTIYF.